This entry lists 9 T cell receptor beta chains sequenced from one sample in a study of stem cell transplantation in POMP-related autoinflammatory disease. Profiling relied on immunoSEQ multiplex PCR, and the TCRdb table lists in-frame clones only, not all of them. Seen here are 8,500 to 10,000 clones, roughly 80% observed once, and the top ten hold roughly 4.6%. The sequencing used CD4+ T cells from PBMCs, collected after stem cell transplantation. The receptors shown here come from a human patient with POMP-related autoinflammation and immune dysregulation (PRAID). Some of the T cells may derive from the graft donor.

This clone appeared a few times. The rearrangement links TRBV5-6 to TRBJ2-7; D call uncertain. Germline-derived CDR1 and CDR2 are SGHDT and YYEEEE. This CDR3 spans 12 amino acids. The V and J ends lost 4 bases and 4 bases respectively, with 9 bases between them. DNA for the CDR3: TGTGCCAGCAGCGGCCGCAGTTACGAGCAGTACTTC. It codes for CASSGRSYEQYF. The complete variable domain, with remaining parts taken from reference TRBV5-6 and TRBJ2-7, reads DAGVTQSPTHLIKTRGQQVTLRCSPKSGHDTVSWYQQALGQGPQFIFQYYEEEERQRGNFPDRFSGHQFPNYSSELNVNALLLGDSALYLCASSGRSYEQYFGPGTRLTVT.

This clone was seen just once. This sequence joins TRBV30 and TRBJ1-6; D unresolved. This CDR3 spans 12 amino acids. Trimming cost V 0 bases and J 10 bases, with 7 bases left between them. The germline gives CDR1 GTSNPN, CDR2 SVGIG (reference sequence). CDR3: CAWSVGRSPLHF. As DNA, the CDR3 is TGTGCCTGGAGTGTTGGGAGGTCACCCCTCCACTTT.

This rearrangement joins TRBV19 to TRBJ2-1, with D perhaps TRBD1 or TRBD2 (6 bases each). Per the germline V gene, CDR1 is LNHDA and CDR2 is SQIVND (reference sequence). V shed 10 bases and J shed 6 bases, with 16 bases lying between them. The CDR3 sequence is 13 residues long. The CDR3 loop reads CATARGPGNEQFF. DNA of the CDR3: TGTGCCACCGCTCGGGGGCCGGGCAATGAGCAGTTCTTC.

CDR3 bases: TGTGCCAGCTCACCACCATCGCAGGTACTACAAGAGACCCAGTACTTC. Its translation is CASSPPSQVLQETQYF. The chain links TRBV18 to TRBJ2-5; D ambiguous. V was clipped by 0 bases and J by 2 bases, with 13 bases between them. Germline V gene lookup returns CDR1 KGHSH and CDR2 LQKENI. This CDR3 is 16 amino acids long. Based on the CDR3 plus reference TRBV18 and TRBJ2-5, the full variable domain is NAGVMQNPRHLVRRRGQEARLRCSPMKGHSHVYWYRQLPEEGLKFMVYLQKENIIDESGMPKERFSAEFPKEGPSILRIQQVVRGDSAAYFCASSPPSQVLQETQYFGPGTRLLVL.

The CDR3: CASSYEGRRDTGELFF. The CDR3, as DNA: TGTGCCAGCAGTTATGAAGGGAGAAGGGACACCGGGGAGCTGTTTTTT. The rearrangement joins TRBV7-9 to TRBJ2-2, with a tentative D call TRBD2 (5 bases). CDR3 length: 16 amino acids. The V end lost 6 bases, the J end lost 3 bases, and 17 bases lay between the germline ends. The germline V gene encodes CDR1 SEHNR and CDR2 FQNEAQ (reference sequence).

The chain couples TRBV30 to TRBJ1-2; D gene ambiguous. Trimming shortened V by 1 base and J by 3 bases, and 12 bases separated the two germline ends. The CDR3 extends over 14 amino acids. CDR1 and CDR2 from the germline V gene are GTSNPN and SVGIG (reference sequence). The CDR3 region is CAWSADRFDYGYTF. CDR3 bases: TGTGCCTGGAGTGCTGATAGGTTCGACTATGGCTACACCTTC.

The gene calls are TRBV23-1 and TRBJ2-5; TRBD2 might be the D (5 bases). TRBV23-1 is an open reading frame whose function is uncertain. The CDR3 has 15 residues. V was pared by 0 bases and J by 1 base, with 9 bases between. CDR3 DNA sequence: TGCGCCAGCAGTCAATCGAGAGGGATCCAAGAGACCCAGTACTTC. Protein: CASSQSRGIQETQYF.

About this clone: One end of the junction varies from germline; a read error may be responsible. The rearrangement joins TRBV27 to TRBJ2-2; 7 nucleotides line up with TRBD1. This CDR3 has 14 residues. CDR1 is MNHEY, CDR2 SMNVEV, per germline (reference sequence). Here the CDR3 DNA reads TGTGCCGGCAGTACGATAACAGGGGTTGGGGAGCTGTTTTTT. Amino acids: CAGSTITGVGELFF.

This sequence joins TRBV29-1 and TRBJ2-6, with D possibly matching TRBD1 (6 bases). The CDR3 is 14 residues long. Trimming cost V 5 bases and J 0 bases, with 8 bases left between them. Germline CDR1 and CDR2: SQVTM and ANQGSEA. This CDR3 reads CSVTGPSGANVLTF. As DNA, the CDR3 is TGCAGCGTTACAGGGCCCTCTGGGGCCAACGTCCTGACTTTC.